The T cell receptor beta chain under discussion was sequenced for a study of blood T cell repertoires in COVID-19. TCRdb's copy holds only in-frame clones and misses some; the assay was immunoSEQ multiplex PCR. Among about 190,000 clones, 82% were seen once, and the ten largest hold under 5.5%. This CDR3 region has 14 residues. Germline V gene sequence: CDR1 MNHEY, CDR2 SMNVEV (reference sequence). The V segment lost 6 bases and the J segment 6 bases; nucleotides outside the gene matches: 6. Sequenced input: peripheral blood. This rearrangement joins TRBV27 to TRBJ2-1, with TRBD2 matching 9 bases. The clonotype originates from a woman aged 25 to 39 with acute or convalescent COVID-19. CDR3 loop: CASRDSGSSNEQFF. In nucleotides, the CDR3 is TGTGCCAGCAGGGATAGCGGGAGCTCCAATGAGCAGTTCTTC.